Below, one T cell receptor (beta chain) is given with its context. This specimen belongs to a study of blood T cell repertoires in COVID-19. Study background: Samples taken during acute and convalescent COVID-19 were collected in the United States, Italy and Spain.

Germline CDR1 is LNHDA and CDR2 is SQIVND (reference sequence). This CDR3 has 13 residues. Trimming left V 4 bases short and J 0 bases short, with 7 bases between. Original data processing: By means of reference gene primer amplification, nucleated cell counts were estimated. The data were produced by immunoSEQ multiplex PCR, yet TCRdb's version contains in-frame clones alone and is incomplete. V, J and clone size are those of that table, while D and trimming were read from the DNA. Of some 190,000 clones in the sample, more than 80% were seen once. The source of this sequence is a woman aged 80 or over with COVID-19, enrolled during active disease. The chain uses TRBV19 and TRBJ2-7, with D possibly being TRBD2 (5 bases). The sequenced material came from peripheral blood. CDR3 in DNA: TGTGCCAGTAGTACGGGGTCCTCCTACGAGCAGTACTTC. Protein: CASSTGSSYEQYF. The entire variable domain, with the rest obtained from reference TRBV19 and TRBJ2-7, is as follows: DGGITQSPKYLFRKEGQNVTLSCEQNLNHDAMYWYRQDPGQGLRLIYYSQIVNDFQKGDIAEGYSVSREKKESFPLTVTSAQKNPTAFYLCASSTGSSYEQYFGPGTRLTVT.